The 21 T cell receptor beta chains below were found in one sample sequenced in a study of neurological immune-mediated disorders. Regarding time point: longitudinal time-point 1 (baseline). In TCRdb, the 5' RACE reads were re-called with MiXCR into one record per CDR3 protein. The sample lists around 71,000 distinct CDR3 sequences; about an eighth were seen once. The sequencing sample was made of PBMCs. These receptors all stem from a female donor with HTLV-1-associated myelopathy (HAM/TSP).

This clonotype was detected many times. The chain employs TRBV5-1 and TRBJ2-7; D unresolved. The germline V gene has CDR1 SGHRS and CDR2 YFSETQ. CDR3 size: 13 residues. Trimming took 0 bases from V and 2 from J, leaving 6 bases between them. CDR3 region: CASSLVSAYEQYF. The DNA of the CDR3 is TGCGCCAGCAGCTTGGTTTCTGCCTACGAGCAGTACTTC.

On this clonotype itself: Compared with germline, one end of the junction differs, possibly owing to a read error. V usage is TRBV3-1 and J usage is TRBJ1-1, with D maybe TRBD1 (5 bases). Germline-derived CDR1 and CDR2 are LGHDT and YNNKEL (reference sequence). The CDR3 sequence is 14 residues long. In DNA, the CDR3 is TGTGTCAGCAGCCAACAGATCGGGGGCACTGAAGCTTTCTTT. It codes for CVSSQQIGGTEAFF.

This clonotype was found a few times. One end of the junction does not line up with germline, which may come from a read error. V usage is TRBV15 and J usage is TRBJ2-2; D perhaps matches TRBD1 (5 bases). Germline lookup yields CDR1 LNHNV and CDR2 YYDKDF (reference sequence). The CDR3 covers 17 residues. The CDR3 DNA reads as TGTGCTACCAGCAGAGACGCCCCCGACAGCAACACCGGGGAGCTGTTTTTT. Translated: CATSRDAPDSNTGELFF.

The CDR3 loop is CASSASETDTQYF. The CDR3 bases are TGTGCCAGCAGCGCTTCAGAGACAGATACGCAGTATTTT. The chain carries TRBV9 and TRBJ2-3, with D unclear. There are 13 residues in the CDR3. From germline, CDR1 is SGDLS and CDR2 YYNGEE. V was cut by 3 bases and J by 3 bases, with 8 bases left in between. The full variable domain, its missing parts supplied by reference TRBV9 and TRBJ2-3, is DSGVTQTPKHLITATGQRVTLRCSPRSGDLSVYWYQQSLDQGLQFLIQYYNGEERAKGNILERFSAQQFPDLHSELNLSSLELGDSALYFCASSASETDTQYFGPGTRLTVL.

This clonotype was counted a single time. This could be a read error, since a much larger clone is one nucleotide away. The chain couples TRBV5-1 to TRBJ1-1; 7 nucleotides align to TRBD1. Germline assignment: CDR1 SGHRS and CDR2 YFSETQ. There are 17 residues in the CDR3. The CDR3, as DNA: TGCGCCAGCAGCTCCAATGGGGAGGACAGGCGAGGCACTGAAGATTTCTTT. Encoded protein: CASSSNGEDRRGTEDFF.

This clonotype has a handful of counts. J is TRBJ2-5 and V is TRBV5-1; maybe TRBD1 (6 bases). The V gene lost 2 bases and the J gene lost 5 bases, with 10 bases spanning the gap. This CDR3 is built from 13 residues. Germline CDR1 SGHRS, CDR2 YFSETQ. CDR3 nucleotide sequence: TGCGCCAGCAGCTTCGGACAGTCGGAGACCCAGTACTTC. It is translated as CASSFGQSETQYF.

Only a few counts were recorded for this clonotype. V is TRBV11-2 and J is TRBJ1-1; D gene unclear. Germline CDR1 reads SGHAT; CDR2 reads FQNNGV. V was trimmed by 3 bases and J by 6 bases, leaving 11 bases between them. There are 13 residues in the CDR3. CDR3 bases: TGTGCCAGCAGCTTTGCCCAGGACTCTGAAGCTTTCTTT. It is translated as CASSFAQDSEAFF.

This clonotype was found many times. The rearrangement uses TRBV6-5 and TRBJ2-2; D may be TRBD2 (5 bases). The germline V gene encodes CDR1 MNHEY and CDR2 SVGAGI. The V gene lost 7 bases and the J gene lost 1 base, with 10 bases spanning the gap. The CDR3 runs to 14 residues. CDR3 sequence reads: CASTSGGNTGELFF. CDR3 sequence (DNA): TGTGCCAGCACCTCAGGAGGGAACACCGGGGAGCTGTTTTTT.

This clonotype was detected ten times or more. The chain employs TRBV5-1 and TRBJ2-2, with TRBD1 as a possible D gene (6 bases). CDR3 length equals 16 residues. The V gene's germline CDR1 is SGHRS and CDR2 YFSETQ. With 4 bases removed from V and 0 bases from J, the gap between germline ends came to 13 bases. CDR3 in amino acids: CASSLTGQTNTGELFF. The CDR3 nucleotides read TGCGCCAGCAGCCTCACGGGACAAACGAACACCGGGGAGCTGTTTTTT.

This clonotype appeared many times. V is TRBV3-1 and J is TRBJ2-7; D unresolved. CDR3 length: 12 residues. The germline gives CDR1 LGHDT, CDR2 YNNKEL (reference sequence). V was trimmed by 1 base and J by 7 bases, leaving 8 bases between them. Here the CDR3 DNA reads TGTGCCAGCAGCCAAGTTTCCGGGGAGCAGTACTTC. Translation: CASSQVSGEQYF.

This clonotype appeared many times. V is TRBV11-2 and J is TRBJ2-2, with D perhaps matching TRBD2 (8 bases). V lost 5 bases to trimming and J lost 0 bases, with 19 bases between them. The germline V gene encodes CDR1 SGHAT and CDR2 FQNNGV. The CDR3 is 18 amino acids. For the CDR3, the DNA is TGTGCCAGCAGCCTCCGAGGGGGCGGGGGGTCGAACACCGGGGAGCTGTTTTTT. It specifies CASSLRGGGGSNTGELFF.

The chain's CDR3 is CASSSRREGSNEQFF. As DNA, the CDR3 is TGTGCCAGCAGCTCCCGTCGGGAGGGAAGCAATGAGCAGTTCTTC. V is TRBV7-9 and J is TRBJ2-1, with TRBD2 matching over 8 bases. CDR3 length equals 15 residues. Trimming removed 4 bases from V and 6 bases from J; junction bases left unmatched: 8. Germline V gene data show CDR1 as SEHNR and CDR2 as FQNEAQ (reference sequence).

There are many counts of this clonotype. The chain recombines TRBV12-3 or TRBV12-4 with TRBJ2-3; perhaps D is TRBD1 or TRBD2 (5 bases each). The CDR3 runs 13 residues. Trimming took off 8 bases at V and 0 bases at J, with 9 bases between the two ends. DNA of the CDR3: TGTGCCAGCGGGGGAGCTAGCACAGATACGCAGTATTTT. Its protein product is CASGGASTDTQYF.

This clonotype appeared many times. This chain connects TRBV6-5 to TRBJ2-3, with TRBD2 identical over 10 bases. The V and J ends lost 1 base and 8 bases, in that order; junction bases with no gene match: 6. CDR1 is MNHEY and CDR2 is SVGAGI in the germline V gene. This CDR3 comprises 15 residues. CDR3 sequence reads: CASSYFLAGAGTQYF. For the CDR3, the DNA is TGTGCCAGCAGTTACTTCCTAGCGGGGGCCGGTACGCAGTATTTT.

This clonotype was seen ten or more times. The J gene is TRBJ1-6, the V gene TRBV5-5; no clear D gene. V dropped 5 bases and J dropped 5 bases, with 17 bases sitting between them. Germline-derived CDR1 and CDR2 are SGHKS and YYEKEE (reference sequence). This CDR3 has 16 residues. The CDR3 sequence: CASREHGRVNNSPLHF. CDR3 DNA: TGTGCCAGCAGAGAGCACGGACGGGTAAATAATTCACCCCTCCACTTT. Combining the CDR3 with reference TRBV5-5 and TRBJ1-6 gives the whole variable domain DAGVTQSPTHLIKTRGQQVTLRCSPISGHKSVSWYQQVLGQGPQFIFQYYEKEERGRGNFPDRFSARQFPNYSSELNVNALLLGDSALYLCASREHGRVNNSPLHFGNGTRLTVT.

This clonotype was seen at least ten times. This chain links TRBV28 with TRBJ2-7, with D possibly matching TRBD1 (6 bases). CDR1 MDHEN and CDR2 SYDVKM come from the germline V gene. Trimming left V 5 bases short and J 3 bases short, with 20 bases between. The CDR3 spans 16 residues. The CDR3 reads CASSPSWGQGFYEQYF. CDR3 coding DNA: TGTGCCAGCAGTCCCTCGTGGGGGCAGGGGTTCTACGAGCAGTACTTC.

This clonotype was counted ten times or more. The gene calls are TRBV6-1 and TRBJ1-2, with D perhaps matching TRBD1 (6 bases). The V end was cut by 3 bases, the J end by 4 bases, with 15 bases between. Germline CDR1 reads MNHNS; CDR2 reads SASEGT. This CDR3 contains 15 residues. DNA for the CDR3: TGTGCCAGCAGTGATGTTACAGGGAAGGGCTATGGCTACACCTTC. Protein product: CASSDVTGKGYGYTF.

The sample holds many counts of this clonotype. The rearrangement uses TRBV5-6 and TRBJ1-3, with D unresolved. V dropped 3 bases and J dropped 2 bases, with 18 bases sitting between them. CDR1 is SGHDT and CDR2 is YYEEEE in the germline V gene. There are 17 residues in the CDR3. The DNA of the CDR3 is TGTGCCAGCAGCTCCCTTTCGCAGGCATTTACTGGAAACACCATATATTTT. It is translated as CASSSLSQAFTGNTIYF.

This clonotype was counted ten times or more. This chain uses TRBV5-1 with TRBJ1-1, with a possible D match to TRBD1 (5 bases). This CDR3 contains 14 residues. Looked up from germline, CDR1 is SGHRS and CDR2 is YFSETQ. With 2 bases removed from V and 3 bases from J, the gap between germline ends came to 11 bases. CDR3 DNA sequence: TGCGCCAGCAGCTTTGGGGGTGCCCACACTGAAGCTTTCTTT. It is translated as CASSFGGAHTEAFF.

This clonotype showed up many times. The chain links TRBV5-5 to TRBJ2-7; 9 bases line up with TRBD1. The V gene end was trimmed by 6 bases and the J gene end by 2 bases; junction bases not matched to a gene: 12. The CDR3 is 16 amino acids. Germline CDR1 and CDR2: SGHKS and YYEKEE (reference sequence). CDR3 sequence: CASIRDPGTGPYEQYF. The CDR3 DNA reads TGTGCCAGCATCCGCGACCCCGGGACAGGGCCCTACGAGCAGTACTTC.

The chain is built from TRBV7-9 and TRBJ1-1; no clear D. The CDR3 has 14 residues. In germline, CDR1 is SEHNR, CDR2 FQNEAQ (reference sequence). Trimming stripped 3 bases from V and 1 base from J, with 9 bases between. The CDR3 coding sequence is TGTGCCAGCAGCTTCCGGACCGGGAACACTGAAGCTTTCTTT. Amino acids: CASSFRTGNTEAFF.